Listed below are T cell receptor beta chains from one sample, sequenced in a study of blood T cell repertoires in COVID-19. The repertoire was sequenced with immunoSEQ multiplex PCR; TCRdb's copy has only in-frame clones and lacks some. The table has about 66,000 clones, approximately 90% seen once. Input material: peripheral blood. Receptors originate from a man aged 70-80 years with acute or convalescent COVID-19. Both conserved end residues are part of each CDR3. D genes are given only for firm matches. The size entry is marked missing in some rows and otherwise reads once, few, many or a size class.

v_call: TRBV6-2/TRBV6-3; d_call: .; clone_size: .; j_call: TRBJ2-7; cdr3_aa: CASSLEAGRYEQYF; cdr3_nt: TGTGCCAGCAGTTTAGAGGCAGGGCGGTACGAGCAGTACTTC
v_call: TRBV7-2; d_call: .; clone_size: .; j_call: TRBJ2-1; cdr3_aa: CASSPQFGGGPDNEQFF; cdr3_nt: TGTGCCAGCAGCCCCCAGTTCGGCGGGGGCCCCGACAATGAGCAGTTCTTC
v_call: TRBV28; d_call: .; clone_size: .; j_call: TRBJ1-3; cdr3_aa: CASSLHSSSGNTIYF; cdr3_nt: TGTGCCAGCAGTTTGCACAGTTCCTCTGGAAACACCATATATTTT
v_call: TRBV27; d_call: .; clone_size: .; j_call: TRBJ2-3; cdr3_aa: CASSAWTMSTDTQYF; cdr3_nt: TGTGCCAGCAGTGCCTGGACAATGAGCACAGATACGCAGTATTTT
v_call: TRBV5-1; d_call: TRBD1; clone_size: .; j_call: TRBJ1-1; cdr3_aa: CASTLKGADAYTEAFF; cdr3_nt: TGCGCCAGCACGCTTAAGGGGGCCGATGCGTACACTGAAGCTTTCTTT
v_call: TRBV30; d_call: .; clone_size: .; j_call: TRBJ2-2; cdr3_aa: CAWGWGGHSGELFF; cdr3_nt: TGTGCCTGGGGCTGGGGGGGGCATAGCGGGGAGCTGTTTTTT
v_call: TRBV29-1; d_call: .; clone_size: .; j_call: TRBJ1-2; cdr3_aa: CSAEGVAYGYTF; cdr3_nt: TGCAGCGCCGAAGGGGTTGCCTATGGCTACACCTTC
v_call: TRBV6-6; d_call: TRBD1; clone_size: .; j_call: TRBJ2-7; cdr3_aa: CASSYGGQGMREQYF; cdr3_nt: TGTGCCAGCAGTTACGGCGGACAGGGGATGCGCGAGCAGTACTTC
v_call: TRBV5-6; d_call: .; clone_size: .; j_call: TRBJ2-2; cdr3_aa: CASSLVATRTTGELFF; cdr3_nt: TGTGCCAGCAGCTTGGTGGCCACAAGAACGACCGGGGAGCTGTTTTTT
v_call: TRBV6-5; d_call: .; clone_size: many; j_call: TRBJ2-7; cdr3_aa: CASSYSRGTYEQYF; cdr3_nt: TGTGCCAGCAGTTACTCTAGGGGGACCTACGAGCAGTACTTC
v_call: TRBV24-1; d_call: .; clone_size: .; j_call: TRBJ1-2; cdr3_aa: CATSDLPRVYYGYTF; cdr3_nt: TGTGCCACCAGTGATTTACCCCGGGTGTACTATGGCTACACCTTC
v_call: TRBV19; d_call: TRBD2; clone_size: .; j_call: TRBJ2-1; cdr3_aa: CASSIYSSGGYNEQFF; cdr3_nt: TGTGCCAGTAGTATCTACTCTAGCGGGGGCTACAATGAGCAGTTCTTC
v_call: TRBV19; d_call: .; clone_size: .; j_call: TRBJ1-1; cdr3_aa: CATSLMNTEAFF; cdr3_nt: TGTGCCACCTCCCTTATGAACACTGAAGCTTTCTTT
v_call: TRBV6-2/TRBV6-3; d_call: TRBD1; clone_size: .; j_call: TRBJ1-5; cdr3_aa: CASSGDRGRNQPQHF; cdr3_nt: TGTGCCAGCAGCGGGGACAGGGGGCGCAATCAGCCCCAGCATTTT
v_call: TRBV9; d_call: TRBD1; clone_size: .; j_call: TRBJ1-2; cdr3_aa: CASSVDGTAFYGYTF; cdr3_nt: TGTGCCAGCAGCGTAGACGGGACAGCATTCTATGGCTACACCTTC
v_call: TRBV29-1; d_call: TRBD1; clone_size: .; j_call: TRBJ2-1; cdr3_aa: CSVENRGEQFF; cdr3_nt: TGCAGCGTTGAGAACAGGGGTGAGCAGTTCTTC
v_call: TRBV14; d_call: .; clone_size: .; j_call: TRBJ2-3; cdr3_aa: CASSQDNRRGPAVDTQYF; cdr3_nt: TGTGCCAGCAGCCAAGACAACCGTCGAGGCCCGGCGGTAGATACGCAGTATTTT
v_call: TRBV7-9; d_call: .; clone_size: .; j_call: TRBJ2-7; cdr3_aa: CASSLLGHYEQYF; cdr3_nt: TGTGCCAGCAGCTTATTGGGACACTACGAGCAGTACTTC
v_call: TRBV6-2/TRBV6-3; d_call: .; clone_size: .; j_call: TRBJ2-3; cdr3_aa: CASSWRRGSGPDTQYF; cdr3_nt: TGTGCCAGCAGCTGGCGACGGGGGTCAGGTCCAGATACGCAGTATTTT
v_call: TRBV18; d_call: .; clone_size: .; j_call: TRBJ1-1; cdr3_aa: CASSPQGQGGEAFF; cdr3_nt: TGTGCCAGCTCACCACAGGGACAAGGGGGAGAAGCTTTCTTT
v_call: TRBV5-1; d_call: TRBD2; clone_size: .; j_call: TRBJ2-7; cdr3_aa: CASSHTSGLEYEQYF; cdr3_nt: TGCGCCAGCAGCCACACTAGCGGACTCGAGTACGAGCAGTACTTC
v_call: TRBV21-1; d_call: .; clone_size: .; j_call: TRBJ2-7; cdr3_aa: CASGLRGVCSYEQYF; cdr3_nt: TGTGCCAGCGGACTGCGGGGGGTTTGCTCCTACGAGCAGTACTTC
v_call: TRBV18; d_call: .; clone_size: .; j_call: TRBJ2-7; cdr3_aa: CASSPRDISYEQYF; cdr3_nt: TGTGCCAGCTCACCACGGGACATCTCCTACGAGCAGTACTTC
v_call: TRBV5-8; d_call: TRBD1; clone_size: .; j_call: TRBJ1-1; cdr3_aa: CASSLGTANTEAFF; cdr3_nt: TGTGCCAGCAGCTTAGGGACAGCGAACACTGAAGCTTTCTTT
v_call: TRBV10-3; d_call: TRBD2; clone_size: .; j_call: TRBJ2-2; cdr3_aa: CAISESTLAGGLNTGELFF; cdr3_nt: TGTGCCATCAGTGAGTCTACACTAGCGGGGGGCCTGAACACCGGGGAGCTGTTTTTT
v_call: TRBV28; d_call: .; clone_size: .; j_call: TRBJ2-7; cdr3_aa: CASSSPAGRGSYEQYF; cdr3_nt: TGTGCCAGCAGTTCCCCCGCGGGACGCGGCTCCTACGAGCAGTACTTC
v_call: TRBV18; d_call: .; clone_size: .; j_call: TRBJ1-4; cdr3_aa: CASSPTGIATNEKLFF; cdr3_nt: TGTGCCAGCTCACCAACGGGGATTGCAACTAATGAAAAACTGTTTTTT
v_call: TRBV9; d_call: TRBD2; clone_size: .; j_call: TRBJ2-1; cdr3_aa: CASSTGLAGGYNEQFF; cdr3_nt: TGTGCCAGCAGCACGGGACTAGCGGGGGGGTACAATGAGCAGTTCTTC
v_call: TRBV10-3; d_call: TRBD1; clone_size: .; j_call: TRBJ2-7; cdr3_aa: CAISGGDRFHPGDF; cdr3_nt: TGTGCCATCAGTGGAGGGGACAGGTTTCATCCGGGGGACTTC